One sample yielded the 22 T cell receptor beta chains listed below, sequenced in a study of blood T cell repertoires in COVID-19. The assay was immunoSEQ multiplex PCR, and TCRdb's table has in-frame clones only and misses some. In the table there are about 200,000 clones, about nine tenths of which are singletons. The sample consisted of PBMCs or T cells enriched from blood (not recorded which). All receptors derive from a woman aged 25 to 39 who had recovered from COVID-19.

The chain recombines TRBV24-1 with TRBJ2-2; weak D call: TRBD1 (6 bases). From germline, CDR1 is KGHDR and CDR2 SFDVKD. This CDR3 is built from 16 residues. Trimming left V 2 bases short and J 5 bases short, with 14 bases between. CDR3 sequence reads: CATSDWKGERTGELFF. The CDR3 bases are TGTGCCACCAGTGATTGGAAGGGGGAGAGGACCGGGGAGCTGTTTTTT.

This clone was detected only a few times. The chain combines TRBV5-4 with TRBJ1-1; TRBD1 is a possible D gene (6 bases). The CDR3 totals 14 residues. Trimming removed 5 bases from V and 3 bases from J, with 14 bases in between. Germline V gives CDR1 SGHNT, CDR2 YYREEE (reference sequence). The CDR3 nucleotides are TGTGCCAGCAGAAAGGACAAGGGGGACACTGAAGCTTTCTTT. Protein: CASRKDKGDTEAFF.

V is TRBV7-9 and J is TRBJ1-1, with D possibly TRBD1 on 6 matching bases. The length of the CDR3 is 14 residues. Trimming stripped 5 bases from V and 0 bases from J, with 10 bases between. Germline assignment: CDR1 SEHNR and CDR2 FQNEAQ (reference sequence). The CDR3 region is CASSRQVMNTEAFF. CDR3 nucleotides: TGTGCCAGCAGCCGACAGGTTATGAACACTGAAGCTTTCTTT.

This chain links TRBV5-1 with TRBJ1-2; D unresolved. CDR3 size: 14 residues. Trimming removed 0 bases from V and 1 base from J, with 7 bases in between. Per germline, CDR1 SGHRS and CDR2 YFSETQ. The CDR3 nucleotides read TGCGCCAGCAGCTTGGTTCAGAATAACTATGGCTACACCTTC. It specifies CASSLVQNNYGYTF.

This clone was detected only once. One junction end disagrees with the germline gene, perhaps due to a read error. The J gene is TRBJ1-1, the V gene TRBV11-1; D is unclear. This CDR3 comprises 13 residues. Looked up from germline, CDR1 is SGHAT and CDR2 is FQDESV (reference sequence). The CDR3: CASSLAVSTEAFF. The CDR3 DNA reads TGTGCCAGCAGCCTAGCTGTTAGCACTGAAGCTTTCTTT.

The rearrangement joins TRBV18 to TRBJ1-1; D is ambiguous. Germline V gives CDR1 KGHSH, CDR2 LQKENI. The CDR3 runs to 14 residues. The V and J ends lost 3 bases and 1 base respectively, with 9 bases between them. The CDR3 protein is CASSPSEENTEAFF. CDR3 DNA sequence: TGTGCCAGCTCACCCTCAGAGGAGAACACTGAAGCTTTCTTT. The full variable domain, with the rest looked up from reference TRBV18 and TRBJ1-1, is NAGVMQNPRHLVRRRGQEARLRCSPMKGHSHVYWYRQLPEEGLKFMVYLQKENIIDESGMPKERFSAEFPKEGPSILRIQQVVRGDSAAYFCASSPSEENTEAFFGQGTRLTVV.

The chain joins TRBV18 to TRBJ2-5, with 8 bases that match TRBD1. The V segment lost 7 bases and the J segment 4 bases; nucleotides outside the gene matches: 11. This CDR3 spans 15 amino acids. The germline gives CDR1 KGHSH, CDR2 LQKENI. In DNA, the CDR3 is TGTGCCAGCTGCGGACAGGGTTCTCCTGGAGAGACCCAGTACTTC. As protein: CASCGQGSPGETQYF.

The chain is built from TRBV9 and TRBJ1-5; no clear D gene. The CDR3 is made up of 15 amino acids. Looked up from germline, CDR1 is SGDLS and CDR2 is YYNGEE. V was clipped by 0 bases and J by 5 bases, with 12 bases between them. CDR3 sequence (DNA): TGTGCCAGCAGCGTAGCCGGGAGTCCTTATCAGCCCCAGCATTTT. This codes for CASSVAGSPYQPQHF.

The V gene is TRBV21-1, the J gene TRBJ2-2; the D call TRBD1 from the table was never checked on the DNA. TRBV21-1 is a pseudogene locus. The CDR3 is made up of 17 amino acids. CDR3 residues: CASSKEGGQGAVRGAVF. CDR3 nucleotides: TGTGCCAGCAGCAAAGAAGGAGGACAGGGGGCAGTACGGGGAGCTGTTTTT.

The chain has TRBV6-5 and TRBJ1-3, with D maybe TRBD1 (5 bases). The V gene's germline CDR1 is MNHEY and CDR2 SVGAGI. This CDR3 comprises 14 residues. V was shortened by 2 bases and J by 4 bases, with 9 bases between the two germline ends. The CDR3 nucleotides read TGTGCCAGCAGTTACCAGGGTTCAGGAAACACCATATATTTT. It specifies CASSYQGSGNTIYF.

CDR3 region: CASSPTSGANTGELFF. CDR3 sequence (DNA): TGTGCCAGCAGCCCGACTAGCGGGGCGAACACCGGGGAGCTGTTTTTT. The rearrangement joins TRBV7-3 to TRBJ2-2, with TRBD2 matching 11 bases. CDR1 SGHTA and CDR2 FQGTGA come from the germline V gene. V gave up 5 bases and J gave up 0 bases; unmatched junction bases: 2. This CDR3 has 16 residues.

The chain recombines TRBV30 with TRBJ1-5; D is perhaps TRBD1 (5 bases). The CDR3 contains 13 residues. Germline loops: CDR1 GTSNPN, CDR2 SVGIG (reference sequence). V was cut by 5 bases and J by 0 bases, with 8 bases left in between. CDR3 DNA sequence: TGTGCCTGGGCGGGGGGTAGCAATCAGCCCCAGCATTTT. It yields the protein CAWAGGSNQPQHF.

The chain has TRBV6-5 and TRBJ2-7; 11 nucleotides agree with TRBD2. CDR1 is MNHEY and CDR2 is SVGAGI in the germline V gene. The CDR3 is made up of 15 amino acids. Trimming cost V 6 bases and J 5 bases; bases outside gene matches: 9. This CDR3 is CASRLAGVFSHEQYF. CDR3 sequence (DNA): TGTGCCAGCAGACTAGCGGGAGTGTTTTCCCACGAGCAGTACTTC.

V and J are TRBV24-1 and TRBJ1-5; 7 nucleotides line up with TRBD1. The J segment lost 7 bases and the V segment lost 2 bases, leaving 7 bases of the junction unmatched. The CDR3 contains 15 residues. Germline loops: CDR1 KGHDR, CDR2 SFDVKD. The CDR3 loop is CATSDSLAGGQPQHF. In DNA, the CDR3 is TGTGCCACCAGTGATTCTCTGGCAGGGGGGCAGCCCCAGCATTTT.

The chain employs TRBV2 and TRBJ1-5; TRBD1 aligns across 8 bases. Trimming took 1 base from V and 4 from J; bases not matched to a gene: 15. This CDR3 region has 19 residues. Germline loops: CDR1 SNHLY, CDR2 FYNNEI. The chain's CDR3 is CASSEEGGQGIGWNQPQHF. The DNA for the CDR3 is TGTGCCAGCAGTGAAGAAGGCGGACAGGGTATAGGTTGGAATCAGCCCCAGCATTTT.

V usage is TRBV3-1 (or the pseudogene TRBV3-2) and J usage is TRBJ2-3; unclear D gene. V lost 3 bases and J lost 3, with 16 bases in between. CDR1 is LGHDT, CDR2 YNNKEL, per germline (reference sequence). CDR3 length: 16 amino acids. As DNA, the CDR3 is TGTGCCAGCAGCCACCGAGCCGGGTCGCGGACAGATACGCAGTATTTT. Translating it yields CASSHRAGSRTDTQYF.

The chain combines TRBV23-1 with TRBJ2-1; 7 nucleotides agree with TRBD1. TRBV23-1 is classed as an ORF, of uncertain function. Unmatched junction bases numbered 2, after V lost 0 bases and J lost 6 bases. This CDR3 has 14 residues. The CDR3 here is CASSQSYRGNEQFF. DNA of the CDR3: TGCGCCAGCAGTCAATCGTACAGGGGCAATGAGCAGTTCTTC.

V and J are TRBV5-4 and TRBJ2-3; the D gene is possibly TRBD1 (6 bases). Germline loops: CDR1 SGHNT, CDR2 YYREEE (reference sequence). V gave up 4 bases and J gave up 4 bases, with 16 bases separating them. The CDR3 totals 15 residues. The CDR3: CASSPQQGLSDTQYF. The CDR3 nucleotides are TGTGCCAGCAGCCCCCAACAGGGTCTTTCAGATACGCAGTATTTT.

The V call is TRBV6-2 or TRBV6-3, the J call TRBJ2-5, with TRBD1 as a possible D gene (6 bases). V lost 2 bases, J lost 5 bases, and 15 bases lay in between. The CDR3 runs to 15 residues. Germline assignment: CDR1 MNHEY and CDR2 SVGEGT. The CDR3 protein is CASSYGGLGSETQYF. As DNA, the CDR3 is TGTGCCAGCAGTTACGGGGGCCTGGGCTCGGAGACCCAGTACTTC.

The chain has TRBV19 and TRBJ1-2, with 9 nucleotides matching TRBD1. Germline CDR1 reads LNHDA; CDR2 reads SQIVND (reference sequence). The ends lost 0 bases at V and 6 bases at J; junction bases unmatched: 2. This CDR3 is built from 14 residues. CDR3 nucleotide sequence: TGTGCCAGTAGTATAGACGGGACAGGGAATGGCTACACCTTC. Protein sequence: CASSIDGTGNGYTF.

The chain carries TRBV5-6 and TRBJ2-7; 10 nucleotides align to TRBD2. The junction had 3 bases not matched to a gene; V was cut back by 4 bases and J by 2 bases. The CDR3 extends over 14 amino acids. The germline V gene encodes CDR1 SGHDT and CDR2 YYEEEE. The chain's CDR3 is CASSITSGTYEQYF. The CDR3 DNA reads TGTGCCAGCAGCATCACTAGCGGGACCTACGAGCAGTACTTC.

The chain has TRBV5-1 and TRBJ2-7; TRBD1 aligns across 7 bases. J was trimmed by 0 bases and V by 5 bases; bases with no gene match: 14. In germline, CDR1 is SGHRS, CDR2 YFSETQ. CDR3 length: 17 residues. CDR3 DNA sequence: TGCGCCAGCAGACCACTACTAATGACAGGGAGCTCCTACGAGCAGTACTTC. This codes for CASRPLLMTGSSYEQYF.